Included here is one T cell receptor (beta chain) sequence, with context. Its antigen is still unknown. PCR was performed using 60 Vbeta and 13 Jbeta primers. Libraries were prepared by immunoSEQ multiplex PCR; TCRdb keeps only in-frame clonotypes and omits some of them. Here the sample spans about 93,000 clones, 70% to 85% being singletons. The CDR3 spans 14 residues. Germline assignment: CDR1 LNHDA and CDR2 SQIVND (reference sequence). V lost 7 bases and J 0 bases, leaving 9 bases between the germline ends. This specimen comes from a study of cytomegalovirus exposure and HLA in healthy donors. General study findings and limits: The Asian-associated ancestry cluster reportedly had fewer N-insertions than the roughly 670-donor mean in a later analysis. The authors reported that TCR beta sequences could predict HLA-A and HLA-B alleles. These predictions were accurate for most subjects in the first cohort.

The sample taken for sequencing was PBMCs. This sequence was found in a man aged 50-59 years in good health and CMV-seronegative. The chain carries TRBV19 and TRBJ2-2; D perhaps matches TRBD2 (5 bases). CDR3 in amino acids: CASIPGSNTGELFF. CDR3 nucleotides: TGTGCCAGTATCCCGGGGTCGAACACCGGGGAGCTGTTTTTT. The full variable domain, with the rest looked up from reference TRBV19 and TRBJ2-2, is DGGITQSPKYLFRKEGQNVTLSCEQNLNHDAMYWYRQDPGQGLRLIYYSQIVNDFQKGDIAEGYSVSREKKESFPLTVTSAQKNPTAFYLCASIPGSNTGELFFGEGSRLTVL.